The clone carrying this T cell receptor (beta chain) was observed many times. Its matching antigen is unknown. These data originate in a study of T cells after yellow fever vaccination. Making TCR cDNA involved 5'RACE template switching, which added UMIs and a universal primer site. TCRdb re-derived calls from the 5' RACE reads in MiXCR, one entry per CDR3 protein. The data show 250,000 to 400,000 distinct CDR3 sequences, approximately 4% seen once. Study-level points and caveats: Booster sampling recovered most clones from primary vaccination (roughly 96% CD4, approximately 90% CD8).

The CDR3 length is 14 residues. V lost 2 bases and J 4 bases, leaving 9 bases between the germline ends. Per the germline V gene, CDR1 is MNHEY and CDR2 is SVGEGT. The sequenced sample was PBMCs, obtained 5 days after the yellow fever booster vaccination. The source of this sequence is a man between 18 and 35 years old who received the YFV17D yellow fever vaccine. V and J are TRBV6-2 or TRBV6-3 and TRBJ1-5; D may be TRBD1 (5 bases). CDR3 in amino acids: CASSYEGYNQPQHF. The CDR3 bases are TGTGCCAGCAGTTACGAGGGGTATAATCAGCCCCAGCATTTT.